This T cell receptor (beta chain) was recovered during a study of regulatory T cells in long-lasting Graves disease. The V end lost 6 bases, the J end lost 3 bases, and 18 bases lay between the germline ends. Germline V lookup: CDR1 MNHEY, CDR2 SMNVEV (reference sequence). CDR3 length: 15 amino acids. This clonotype was counted many times. Time point denoted: newly diagnosed GD, antithyroid drugs for less than 3 months. Making the TCR library involved RNA that had been extracted from PBMCs. Construction of the TCR beta libraries employed iRepertoire HTBI primers in conjunction with Arm-PCR of CDR3 regions. Each CDR3 protein gets one entry after TCRdb re-called the multiplex PCR reads with MiXCR. The sample yields about 440,000 distinct CDR3 sequences, less than 20% seen once. The same data also went into a second study, on T cells in Graves' hyperthyroidism and ophthalmopathy.

Sequencing was performed on peripheral blood mononuclear cells (PBMCs), taken at new diagnosis, from a patient treated with antithyroid drugs. The genes are TRBV27 and TRBJ2-7; tentatively, D is TRBD1 (5 bases). The source of this sequence is a woman in her 30s with Graves disease. This CDR3 reads CASRNRPLTSYEQYF. CDR3 DNA sequence: TGTGCCAGCAGAAACAGGCCCCTAACCAGCTACGAGCAGTACTTC.